This T cell receptor (beta chain) is drawn from a study of T cells in pancreatic ductal adenocarcinoma. Selected pancreatic ductal adenocarcinoma patients had undergone surgery without neoadjuvant therapy. Of note for this clone: Its target is not known.

This CDR3 has 16 amino acids. V was clipped by 3 bases and J by 2 bases; unmatched bases: 6. CDR1 SGHTA and CDR2 FQGTGA come from the germline V gene. Clones were read by immunoSEQ multiplex PCR, and TCRdb kept only the in-frame ones, dropping some. The sample shows about 29,000 clones, 85% to 95% of them seen only once. The study's findings and limits: Results skew toward the minority of patients with early-stage disease. Tumors hold more CD45RO+ effector T cells, which may bias toward lower diversity. Blood clonality (approximately 0.07) did not differ significantly from tumor (around 0.12). Unique clonotypes were approximately 8-fold more numerous in blood than in tumor.

The receptor was derived from a human donor with pancreatic ductal adenocarcinoma. The chain links TRBV7-3 to TRBJ2-3; 9 bases fit TRBD1. The sequencing input was PBMCs. CDR3 residues: CASSFTGTGNTDTQYF. CDR3 sequence (DNA): TGTGCCAGCAGCTTCACCGGGACAGGGAACACAGATACGCAGTATTTT.